Following are 5 T cell receptor beta chains from one sample sequenced in a study of blood T cell repertoires in COVID-19. Sequenced by immunoSEQ multiplex PCR; TCRdb stores in-frame clones only, minus some. The table lists about 180,000 clones, roughly nine tenths of them singletons. Sequencing used peripheral blood. The receptors here all came from a young man who had recovered from COVID-19.

This chain uses TRBV3-1 (or the pseudogene TRBV3-2) with TRBJ1-1; 8 bases agree with TRBD1. V shed 0 bases and J 11 bases; nucleotides not matched to a gene: 5. From germline, CDR1 is LGHDT and CDR2 YNNKEL (reference sequence). The CDR3 spans 13 residues. In DNA, the CDR3 is TGTGCCAGCAGCCAAGATAGATACAGGGGGGCTTTCTTT. Protein sequence: CASSQDRYRGAFF.

The chain has TRBV28 and TRBJ2-3; possibly TRBD1 for D (6 bases). Deletions cut 3 bases from V and 5 bases from J, with 9 bases between. Germline CDR1 MDHEN, CDR2 SYDVKM. CDR3 length: 13 residues. The CDR3 DNA follows: TGTGCCAGCAGTTTCAGGACAGTAGATACGCAGTATTTT. Translating it yields CASSFRTVDTQYF.

The chain employs TRBV7-4 and TRBJ2-4; 7 nucleotides agree with TRBD1. CDR3 length: 15 residues. CDR1 and CDR2 (germline): SGHVT, SQSDAQ. The ends lost 5 bases at V and 4 bases at J; junction bases unmatched: 8. The CDR3 sequence: CASSGRTGAKNIQYF. The CDR3 DNA follows: TGTGCCAGCAGCGGACGGACAGGTGCAAAAAACATTCAGTACTTC.

The rearrangement links TRBV6-6 to TRBJ1-1; D perhaps matches TRBD1 (6 bases). Germline loops: CDR1 MNHNY, CDR2 SVGAGI (reference sequence). V shed 8 bases and J shed 0 bases, with 10 bases lying between them. The CDR3 is 13 residues long. CDR3 residues: CASLRDMNTEAFF. The CDR3 region has the DNA TGTGCCAGCCTACGGGACATGAACACTGAAGCTTTCTTT.

The chain recombines TRBV12-5 with TRBJ2-3; 7 bases match TRBD2. The CDR3 extends over 13 amino acids. Germline V lookup: CDR1 LGHNT, CDR2 FRNRAP. The V gene end was trimmed by 3 bases and the J gene end by 4 bases; junction bases not matched to a gene: 1. The CDR3 sequence: CASGFSGADTQYF. In nucleotides, the CDR3 is TGTGCTAGTGGTTTCAGCGGGGCAGATACGCAGTATTTT.